This TCR beta chain is drawn from a study of cytomegalovirus exposure and HLA in healthy donors. Details on this clone: What it binds is unknown.

Findings of the study overall: It was likely that a cluster of highly shared sequence variants was a sequencing artifact.

V was pared by 2 bases and J by 0 bases, with 9 bases of the junction left unmatched. The CDR3 length is 18 residues. Vbeta (60) and Jbeta (13) primers were used in the PCR. Original processing methods: Per a later analysis, the number of unique TCR beta chains was around 80 million, of which around 9.9 million were shared. Clones were sequenced by immunoSEQ multiplex PCR, and TCRdb holds only the in-frame ones, with some missing. V, J and clone size derive from that table, while D and trimming were established from the DNA sequence. The repertoire has about 91,000 clones, 60% to 75% of them found once; the top ten carry about 1.2%.

The sample taken for sequencing was PBMCs. The J gene is TRBJ1-1, the V gene TRBV23-1; 10 bases are a match to TRBD1. TRBV23-1 is classed as an ORF, of uncertain function. This sequence originates from a female donor in good health and CMV-seronegative. In nucleotides, the CDR3 is TGCGCCAGCAGTCAACCCGGGACAGGGGAAGAGATGAACACTGAAGCTTTCTTT. Its protein product is CASSQPGTGEEMNTEAFF.